The 10 T cell receptor beta chains in this list originate from one sample, sequenced in a study of cytomegalovirus exposure and HLA in healthy donors. This PCR relied on a set of 60 Vbeta primers and 13 Jbeta primers. Assay used: immunoSEQ multiplex PCR; TCRdb lists only in-frame clones, some missing. The sample yields 200,000 to 250,000 clones, over 80% seen once. Sequences were obtained from PBMCs. The receptors come from a boy between 2 and 15 years old in good health and CMV-seronegative.

This clone was counted between two and nine times. The gene calls are TRBV2 and TRBJ1-2; perhaps TRBD1 as D (5 bases). Trimming removed 7 bases from V and 12 bases from J, with 12 bases in between. CDR3 length: 10 residues. Germline CDR1 is SNHLY and CDR2 is FYNNEI. The CDR3 region has the DNA TGTGCCAGCACTCTAGGGGTAAACACCTTC. It codes for CASTLGVNTF.

The chain links TRBV5-8 to TRBJ1-5; 7 bases align to TRBD1. The trim removed 1 base at V and 9 bases at J, leaving 10 bases unmatched. In germline, CDR1 is SGHTS, CDR2 YDEGEE. The CDR3 runs to 15 residues. CDR3 region: CASSLPGTAPRPQHF. In DNA form, the CDR3 reads TGTGCCAGCAGCTTGCCGGGGACAGCTCCCCGGCCCCAGCATTTT.

This clone was counted a few times. V is TRBV27 and J is TRBJ2-7; 11 positions agree with TRBD2. J was trimmed by 7 bases and V by 8 bases; bases with no gene match: 7. The CDR3 loop spans 13 amino acids. Germline assignment: CDR1 MNHEY and CDR2 SMNVEV (reference sequence). This CDR3 is CASGGTSGREQYF. DNA of the CDR3: TGTGCCAGCGGGGGTACTAGCGGGAGAGAGCAGTACTTC.

The chain has TRBV25-1 and TRBJ1-2; no firm D call. V lost 6 bases and J lost 0, with 5 bases in between. CDR1 is MGHDK, CDR2 SYGVNS, per germline. There are 12 residues in the CDR3. CDR3 bases: TGTGCCAGCAGGGGAGCTAACTATGGCTACACCTTC. It is translated as CASRGANYGYTF.

The V gene is TRBV11-2, the J gene TRBJ1-5; D gene uncertain. The germline CDR1 and CDR2 sequences are SGHAT and FQNNGV. This CDR3 contains 12 residues. V lost 5 bases, J lost 1 base, and 3 bases lay in between. The CDR3 nucleotides read TGTGCCAGCAGCGCGAGCAATCAGCCCCAGCATTTT. Translating it yields CASSASNQPQHF.

This chain links TRBV5-1 with TRBJ2-7; weak D call: TRBD1 (5 bases). The CDR3 is made up of 14 amino acids. CDR1 SGHRS and CDR2 YFSETQ come from the germline V gene. V lost 0 bases and J 2 bases, leaving 9 bases between the germline ends. CDR3 DNA: TGCGCCAGCAGCTTGGTGCAGGGCCCCTACGAGCAGTACTTC. Amino acids: CASSLVQGPYEQYF.

J is TRBJ1-2 and V is TRBV11-2; D remains ambiguous. CDR3 size: 12 residues. Trimming took off 6 bases at V and 4 bases at J, with 9 bases between the two ends. CDR1 is SGHAT, CDR2 FQNNGV, per germline. Written as DNA, the CDR3 is TGTGCCAGCAGAGGAGAGGGCTATGGCTACACCTTC. Translating it yields CASRGEGYGYTF.

This chain links TRBV7-9 with TRBJ2-7; 8 nucleotides agree with TRBD2. The CDR3 consists of 14 residues. V trimming: 1 base; J trimming: 6 bases; junction bases outside the gene matches: 5. Germline values: CDR1 SEHNR, CDR2 FQNEAQ (reference sequence). CDR3 sequence: CASSLVAGGGEQYF. The CDR3 DNA sequence: TGTGCCAGCAGCTTAGTGGCGGGGGGAGGCGAGCAGTACTTC.

The genes are TRBV2 and TRBJ1-1; 10 nucleotides align to TRBD1. There are 14 residues in the CDR3. Per germline, CDR1 SNHLY and CDR2 FYNNEI. V shed 6 bases and J 5 bases; nucleotides not matched to a gene: 6. The CDR3 loop is CASSPDRGRTEAFF. For the CDR3, the DNA is TGTGCCAGCAGCCCCGACAGGGGGCGGACTGAAGCTTTCTTT.

The genes are TRBV15 and TRBJ1-5, with 9 bases identical to TRBD1. Germline V gives CDR1 LNHNV, CDR2 YYDKDF (reference sequence). The CDR3 has 14 amino acids. V was pared by 3 bases and J by 4 bases, with 1 base of the junction left unmatched. Here the CDR3 reads CATSRTGGNQPQHF. The DNA of the CDR3 is TGTGCCACCAGCAGGACAGGGGGTAATCAGCCCCAGCATTTT.